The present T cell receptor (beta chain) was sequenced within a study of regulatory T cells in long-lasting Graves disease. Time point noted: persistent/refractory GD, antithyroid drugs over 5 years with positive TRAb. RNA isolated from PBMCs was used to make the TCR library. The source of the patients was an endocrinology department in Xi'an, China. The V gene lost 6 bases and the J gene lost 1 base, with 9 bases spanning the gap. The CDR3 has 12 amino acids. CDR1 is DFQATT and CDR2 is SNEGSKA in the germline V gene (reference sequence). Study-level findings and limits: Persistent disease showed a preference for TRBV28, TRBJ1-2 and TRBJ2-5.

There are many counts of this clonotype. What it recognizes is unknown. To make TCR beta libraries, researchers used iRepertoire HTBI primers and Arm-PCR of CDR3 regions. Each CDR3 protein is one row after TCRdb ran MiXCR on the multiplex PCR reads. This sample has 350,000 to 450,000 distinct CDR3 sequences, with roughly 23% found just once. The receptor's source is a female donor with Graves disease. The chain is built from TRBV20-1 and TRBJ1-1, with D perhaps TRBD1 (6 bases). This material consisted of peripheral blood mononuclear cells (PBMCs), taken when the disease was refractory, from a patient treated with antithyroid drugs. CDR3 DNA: TGCAGTGCCCCCAGGGGGAACACTGAAGCTTTCTTT. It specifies CSAPRGNTEAFF.